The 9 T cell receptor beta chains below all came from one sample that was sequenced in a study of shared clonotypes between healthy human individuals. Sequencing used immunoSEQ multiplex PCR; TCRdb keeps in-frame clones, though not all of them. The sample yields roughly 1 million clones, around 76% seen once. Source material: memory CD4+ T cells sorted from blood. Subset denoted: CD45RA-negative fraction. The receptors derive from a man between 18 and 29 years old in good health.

The DNA for the CDR3 is TGTGCCAGCAAAACGGGGGAGGACGCGGATACGCAGTATTTT. As protein: CASKTGEDADTQYF. The V call is TRBV6-5, the J call TRBJ2-3; possibly TRBD2 for D (6 bases). The germline V gene encodes CDR1 MNHEY and CDR2 SVGAGI. The CDR3 consists of 14 residues. V gave up 7 bases and J gave up 6 bases, with 17 bases separating them.

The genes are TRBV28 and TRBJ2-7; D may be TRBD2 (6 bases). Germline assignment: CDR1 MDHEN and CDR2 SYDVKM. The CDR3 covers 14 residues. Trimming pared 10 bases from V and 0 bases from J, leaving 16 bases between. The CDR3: CATGGLGGSYEQYF. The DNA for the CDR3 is TGTGCCACCGGAGGCTTGGGGGGCTCCTACGAGCAGTACTTC.

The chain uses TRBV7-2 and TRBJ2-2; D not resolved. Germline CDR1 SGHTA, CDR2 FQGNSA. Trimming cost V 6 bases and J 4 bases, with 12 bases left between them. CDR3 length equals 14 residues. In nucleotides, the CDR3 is TGTGCCAGCAGTCAAATTACAGTCACCGGGGAGCTGTTTTTT. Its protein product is CASSQITVTGELFF.

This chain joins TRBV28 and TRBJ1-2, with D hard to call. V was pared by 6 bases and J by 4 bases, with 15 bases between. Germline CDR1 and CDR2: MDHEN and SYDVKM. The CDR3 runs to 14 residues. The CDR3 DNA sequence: TGTGCCAGCAGAACTGGGGAAATCGGCTATGGCTACACCTTC. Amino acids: CASRTGEIGYGYTF.

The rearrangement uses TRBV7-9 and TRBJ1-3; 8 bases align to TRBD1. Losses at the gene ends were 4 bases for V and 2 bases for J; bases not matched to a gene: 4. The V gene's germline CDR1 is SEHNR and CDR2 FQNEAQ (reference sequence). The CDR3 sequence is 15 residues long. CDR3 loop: CASSSTGGAGNTIYF. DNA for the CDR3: TGTGCCAGCAGCTCAACAGGGGGAGCTGGAAACACCATATATTTT.

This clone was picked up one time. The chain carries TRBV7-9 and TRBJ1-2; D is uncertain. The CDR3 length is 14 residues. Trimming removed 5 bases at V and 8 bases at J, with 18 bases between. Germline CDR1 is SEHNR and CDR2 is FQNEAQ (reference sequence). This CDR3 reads CASSPRWTLMGYTF. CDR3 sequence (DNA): TGTGCCAGCAGCCCCAGGTGGACGTTGATGGGCTACACCTTC.

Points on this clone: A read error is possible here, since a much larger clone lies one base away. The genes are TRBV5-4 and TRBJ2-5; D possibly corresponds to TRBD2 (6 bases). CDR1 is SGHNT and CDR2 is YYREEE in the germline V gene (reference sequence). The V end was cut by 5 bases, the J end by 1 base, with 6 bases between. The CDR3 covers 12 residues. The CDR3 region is CASRGGQETQYF. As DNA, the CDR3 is TGTGCCAGCAGGGGGGGCCAAGAGACCCAGTACTTC.

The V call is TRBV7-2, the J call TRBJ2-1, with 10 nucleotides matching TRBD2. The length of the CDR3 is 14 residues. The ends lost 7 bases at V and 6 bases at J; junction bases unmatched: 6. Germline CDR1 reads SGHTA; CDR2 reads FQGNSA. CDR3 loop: CASTRGLAINEQFF. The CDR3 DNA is TGTGCCAGCACCCGGGGACTAGCGATCAATGAGCAGTTCTTC. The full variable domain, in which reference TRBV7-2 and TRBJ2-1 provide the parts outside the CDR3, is GAGVSQSPSNKVTEKGKDVELRCDPISGHTALYWYRQSLGQGLEFLIYFQGNSAPDKSGLPSDRFSAERTGGSVSTLTIQRTQQEDSAVYLCASTRGLAINEQFFGPGTRLTVL.

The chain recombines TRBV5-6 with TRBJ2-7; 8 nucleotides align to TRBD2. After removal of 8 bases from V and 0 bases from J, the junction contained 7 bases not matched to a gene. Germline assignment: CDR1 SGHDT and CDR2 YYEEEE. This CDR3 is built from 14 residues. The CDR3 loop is CASTAGASSYEQYF. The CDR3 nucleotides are TGTGCCAGTACAGCGGGGGCCTCCTCCTACGAGCAGTACTTC.